This T cell receptor (beta chain) was documented in a study of T-cell memory formation after mild COVID-19. In TCRdb, the 5' RACE reads were re-called with MiXCR into one record per CDR3 protein. The sample includes over 500,000 distinct CDR3 sequences, 17% of them seen just once. Germline CDR1 KGHSH, CDR2 LQKENI. The V end lost 5 bases, the J end lost 6 bases, and 16 bases lay between the germline ends. CDR3 length equals 14 residues. This clonotype was counted between two and nine times. Source material: PBMCs or a T cell subset sorted from them (not recorded which). This TCR was recovered from an adult woman who had mild COVID-19 (a few samples of this study predate the infection). Cell type and time point are not known. The V gene is TRBV18, the J gene TRBJ1-1; D is unclear. CDR3 in DNA: TGTGCCAGCTCATCCCTTAGACGGGGAGCTGAAGCTTTCTTT. It yields the protein CASSSLRRGAEAFF.